The entry below gives a single T cell receptor (beta chain) sequence along with its context. Per the study methods: By means of reference gene primer amplification, nucleated cell counts were estimated. Assay used: immunoSEQ multiplex PCR; TCRdb lists only in-frame clones, some missing. The V and J calls and clone size come from that table; D and trimming were worked out from the DNA. The sample records more than 200,000 clones, roughly nine tenths being singletons. CDR1 MDHEN and CDR2 SYDVKM come from the germline V gene. The CDR3 loop spans 13 amino acids. Deletions cut 6 bases from V and 7 bases from J, with 10 bases between. This entry comes from a study of blood T cell repertoires in COVID-19. The wider study: Researchers got acute and convalescent COVID-19 samples from the United States, Italy and Spain. T cells, B-cell-depleted T cells, or PBMCs provided the cDNA or gDNA that served as material.

The chain has TRBV28 and TRBJ1-6; perhaps TRBD1 as D (5 bases). Source material: PBMCs or T cells enriched from blood (not recorded which). The TCR was taken from a woman between 25 and 40 years old with acute COVID-19. CDR3 amino acids: CASRGQLNSPLHF. In DNA, the CDR3 is TGTGCCAGCAGGGGGCAGCTCAATTCACCCCTCCACTTT.